This T cell receptor beta chain was found in a study of blood T cell repertoires in COVID-19. As for the study in general: Specimens from acute and convalescent COVID-19 originated in the United States, Italy and Spain. T cells, B-cell-depleted T cells, or PBMCs supplied cDNA or gDNA.

Original analysis: Counts of nucleated cells, estimated from reference gene primer amplification, were obtained. Clones were sequenced by immunoSEQ multiplex PCR, and TCRdb holds only the in-frame ones, with some missing. V, J and clone size derive from that table, while D and trimming were established from the DNA sequence. This table holds 250,000 or so clones, 70% to 90% found once. Losses at the gene ends were 3 bases for V and 2 bases for J; bases not matched to a gene: 7. This CDR3 spans 16 amino acids. Germline V gene sequence: CDR1 SGHNT, CDR2 YYREEE (reference sequence). The chain links TRBV5-4 to TRBJ2-1, with 8 bases lining up with TRBD1. The specimen was peripheral blood. This clonotype was obtained from a man between 18 and 35 years old with active or convalescent COVID-19. DNA of the CDR3: TGTGCCAGCAGCTCCGGACAGGGAATGGCCTACAATGAGCAGTTCTTC. The encoded protein is CASSSGQGMAYNEQFF.